Below are 28 T cell receptor beta chains sequenced from a single sample in a study of response to subunit inactivated influenza vaccine. One entry per CDR3 protein, called by TCRdb with MiXCR from the RT-PCR reads. Among some 570,000 distinct CDR3 sequences listed, around 10% were seen once. This sample was also put to use in a study of T cells expressing NK-cell markers. From that report: Scientists made TCR beta cDNA using 5'RACE template switching with UMIs.

This material consisted of PBMCs from blood, taken on the day of vaccination. These receptors all stem from a man aged 50-60 years who received an inactivated influenza vaccine.

To note about this clonotype: Because it lacks the conserved phenylalanine or tryptophan at the end, this CDR3 is likely a read error. The CDR3 DNA reads as TGTGCCAGCAGCCAGCCTCCGGGATTTATTTCGGGGGAGACCCAGTACTTG. Translated: CASSQPPGFISGETQYL. This chain joins TRBV7-9 and TRBJ2-5; tentatively, D is TRBD2 (5 bases). Trimming cost V 5 bases and J 5 bases, with 24 bases left between them. CDR1 is SEHNR and CDR2 is FQNEAQ in the germline V gene (reference sequence). CDR3 size: 17 residues.

This chain joins TRBV9 and TRBJ2-7; 7 positions agree with TRBD2. CDR1 SGDLS and CDR2 YYNGEE come from the germline V gene. CDR3 size: 15 residues. The V and J ends lost 0 bases and 5 bases, in that order; junction bases with no gene match: 8. DNA for the CDR3: TGTGCCAGCAGCGTAGGGGCGGGAGTCGGCAACGAGCAGTACTTC. Translating gives CASSVGAGVGNEQYF.

This clonotype was observed at least ten times. The chain links TRBV5-1 to TRBJ2-1; D gene ambiguous. The CDR3 sequence is 15 residues long. The germline V and J ends were trimmed by 4 bases and 3 bases, with 14 bases remaining between them. The germline V gene encodes CDR1 SGHRS and CDR2 YFSETQ. The CDR3: CASSPTLVSYNEQFF. CDR3 nucleotide sequence: TGCGCCAGCAGCCCTACCCTAGTGAGCTACAATGAGCAGTTCTTC.

This clonotype has only a few counts. The chain uses TRBV12-3 or TRBV12-4 and TRBJ1-1, with 8 bases matching TRBD1. The CDR3 consists of 15 residues. J lost 3 bases, V lost 5 bases, and 8 bases had no gene match. CDR3 nucleotides: TGTGCCAGCAGTGGGTCGACAGGGGACTACACTGAAGCTTTCTTT. Translated, it gives CASSGSTGDYTEAFF.

In its sample, this clonotype was seen once. CDR3 sequence: CASSLGFLLHEQFF. DNA of the CDR3: TGTGCCAGCAGCTTAGGGTTTCTTCTCCATGAGCAGTTCTTC. V gene TRBV7-2 combines with J gene TRBJ2-1; D is undetermined. This CDR3 comprises 14 residues. The V gene's germline CDR1 is SGHTA and CDR2 FQGNSA. V was clipped by 1 base and J by 8 bases, with 12 bases between them.

V usage is TRBV12-3 or TRBV12-4 and J usage is TRBJ2-1, with 12 bases aligning to TRBD2. With 6 bases clipped from V and 5 bases from J, the junction kept 5 bases outside the gene matches. The CDR3 contains 15 residues. CDR3 nucleotide sequence: TGTGCCAGCAGCCTAGCGGGAGGGCCGGACAATGAGCAGTTCTTC. Translating gives CASSLAGGPDNEQFF.

This chain links TRBV7-9 with TRBJ2-2; a weak D match, TRBD1 (5 bases). V dropped 11 bases and J dropped 2 bases, with 9 bases sitting between them. Germline V gene data show CDR1 as SEHNR and CDR2 as FQNEAQ (reference sequence). This CDR3 is built from 12 residues. CDR3 nucleotides: TGTGCCTCCAGGGAAAACACCGGGGAGCTGTTTTTT. This sequence encodes CASRENTGELFF.

The chain has TRBV11-2 and TRBJ2-7, with 9 bases fitting TRBD2. V shed 5 bases and J 7 bases; nucleotides not matched to a gene: 6. The CDR3 is made up of 13 amino acids. Germline assignment: CDR1 SGHAT and CDR2 FQNNGV. The CDR3 sequence: CASSLGTSSEQYF. The CDR3 nucleotides are TGTGCCAGCAGCCTCGGGACTAGCTCAGAGCAGTACTTC.

This chain links TRBV1 with TRBJ1-6. TRBV1 is shown as a pseudogene. The CDR3 length is 14 residues. The CDR3 is CTSSQDRKNSPLHF. In DNA form, the CDR3 reads TGCACCAGCAGCCAAGATCGGAAGAACTCACCCCTCCACTTT.

This clonotype came up a few times. This chain uses TRBV6-2 or TRBV6-3 with TRBJ2-2, with 8 nucleotides matching TRBD2. The CDR3 runs to 14 residues. Per the germline V gene, CDR1 is MNHEY and CDR2 is SVGEGT. After removal of 7 bases from V and 4 bases from J, the junction contained 5 bases not matched to a gene. CDR3 nucleotides: TGTGCCAGCAAGGGACTAGTTGTCACCGGGGAGCTGTTTTTT. Translating it yields CASKGLVVTGELFF.

The V and J genes are TRBV5-5 and TRBJ2-7, with 11 bases aligning to TRBD2. CDR1 SGHKS and CDR2 YYEKEE come from the germline V gene (reference sequence). V shed 3 bases, J shed 4 bases, and the junction held 12 bases outside the gene matches. The CDR3 has 17 amino acids. The CDR3 is CASSSLPRLAGLYEQYF. CDR3 in DNA: TGTGCCAGCAGCTCTCTCCCTCGACTAGCGGGATTGTACGAGCAGTACTTC.

Remarks on this clonotype: Possible read error: a much larger clone is one base away. The rearrangement uses TRBV29-1 and TRBJ1-2; TRBD1 aligns across 7 bases. This CDR3 region has 12 residues. From germline, CDR1 is SQVTM and CDR2 ANQGSEA. V shed 6 bases and J 2 bases; nucleotides not matched to a gene: 3. The CDR3 loop is CSVDRRNYGYTF. CDR3 sequence (DNA): TGCAGCGTGGACAGGAGGAACTATGGCTACACCTTC.

Regarding this clonotype: This may arise from a read error, as a much more abundant clone is one base away. The J gene is TRBJ2-7, the V gene TRBV11-2; D perhaps matches TRBD1 (6 bases). The germline CDR1 and CDR2 sequences are SGHAT and FQNNGV. This CDR3 is built from 16 residues. Trimming removed 1 base from V and 2 bases from J, with 15 bases in between. This chain's CDR3 is CASSLVLYWGPYEQYF. DNA of the CDR3: TGTGCCAGCAGCTTAGTTTTGTACTGGGGGCCCTACGAGCAGTACTTC. Drawing the rest from reference TRBV11-2 and TRBJ2-7, the complete variable domain is EAGVAQSPRYKIIEKRQSVAFWCNPISGHATLYWYQQILGQGPKLLIQFQNNGVVDDSQLPKDRFSAERLKGVDSTLKIQPAKLEDSAVYLCASSLVLYWGPYEQYFGPGTRLTVT.

In its sample, this clonotype was seen a few times. The chain couples TRBV6-1 to TRBJ2-7, with D unresolved. Germline values: CDR1 MNHNS, CDR2 SASEGT. CDR3 length: 14 residues. Trimming shortened V by 3 bases and J by 6 bases, and 15 bases separated the two germline ends. CDR3 DNA sequence: TGTGCCAGCAGTGATCGCCCCGACATTTTCGAGCAGTACTTC. It codes for CASSDRPDIFEQYF.

This clonotype has more than one count but fewer than ten. The V and J genes are TRBV15 and TRBJ2-7; D tentatively reads TRBD1 or TRBD2 (6 bases each). V was pared by 3 bases and J by 6 bases, with 12 bases between. Germline CDR1 and CDR2: LNHNV and YYDKDF (reference sequence). The CDR3 is 13 residues long. CDR3 amino acids: CATSRRGVREQYF. Here the CDR3 DNA reads TGTGCCACCAGCAGGAGGGGGGTACGCGAGCAGTACTTC.

This clonotype came up many times. This chain connects TRBV5-1 to TRBJ2-1; TRBD2 agrees at 9 bases. This CDR3 is built from 16 residues. The germline gives CDR1 SGHRS, CDR2 YFSETQ. V lost 2 bases and J lost 4; bases outside the gene matches: 7. The CDR3 nucleotides read TGCGCCAGCAGCTTTCAGGCTAGCGGGGCGTACAATGAGCAGTTCTTC. Protein: CASSFQASGAYNEQFF.

The chain employs TRBV9 and TRBJ2-5, with TRBD1 matching over 8 bases. CDR3 length: 14 amino acids. V was pared by 6 bases and J by 2 bases, with 6 bases of the junction left unmatched. CDR1 and CDR2 (germline): SGDLS, YYNGEE. The CDR3 loop reads CASNTGGSQETQYF. The CDR3 bases are TGTGCCAGCAATACAGGGGGGTCTCAAGAGACCCAGTACTTC.

This clonotype was seen more than once but under ten times. The V gene is TRBV6-5, the J gene TRBJ2-7, with D hard to call. Germline V gene data show CDR1 as MNHEY and CDR2 as SVGAGI. The CDR3 consists of 11 residues. Between the trimmed V and J ends, which lost 2 bases and 6 bases, there was a span of 5 bases. The CDR3 spells CASSYLFEQYF. In nucleotides, the CDR3 is TGTGCCAGCAGTTACCTCTTCGAGCAGTACTTC.

This clonotype was detected many times. The DNA for the CDR3 is TGTGCCAGCACCATTCTTCCCGGGACCCACACTAACTATGGCTACACCTTC. Encoded protein: CASTILPGTHTNYGYTF. The chain joins TRBV12-3 or TRBV12-4 to TRBJ1-2; weak D call: TRBD1 (5 bases). V was shortened by 7 bases and J by 0 bases, with 21 bases between the two germline ends. The CDR3 extends over 17 amino acids.

Only a few counts were recorded for this clonotype. The J gene is TRBJ2-1, the V gene TRBV5-1, with D maybe TRBD2 (5 bases). The CDR3 contains 15 residues. Looked up from germline, CDR1 is SGHRS and CDR2 is YFSETQ. V dropped 3 bases and J dropped 2 bases, with 12 bases sitting between them. CDR3 nucleotides: TGCGCCAGCAGCTGGTTGGAGCGGACCTACAATGAGCAGTTCTTC. As protein: CASSWLERTYNEQFF.

This clonotype showed up many times. The CDR3 sequence is CSASARLAGNTDTQYF. The CDR3 DNA sequence: TGCAGTGCTAGTGCCCGACTAGCGGGAAACACAGATACGCAGTATTTT. V usage is TRBV20-1 and J usage is TRBJ2-3; 11 bases fit TRBD2. The CDR3 is 16 residues long. Germline V lookup: CDR1 DFQATT, CDR2 SNEGSKA (reference sequence). Germline trimming cut 3 bases from V and 2 bases from J; bases unmatched to any gene: 7.

This clonotype was detected only a few times. The chain recombines TRBV29-1 with TRBJ2-7; D tentatively fits TRBD1 or TRBD2 (5 bases each). The germline V and J ends were trimmed by 7 bases and 5 bases, with 15 bases remaining between them. CDR1 is SQVTM, CDR2 ANQGSEA, per germline. This CDR3 comprises 12 residues. Written as DNA, the CDR3 is TGCAGCGCCGGGACGTCACCTAACGAGCAGTACTTC. Its protein product is CSAGTSPNEQYF.

The chain combines TRBV7-9 with TRBJ2-1, with D perhaps TRBD1 (7 bases). V was trimmed by 3 bases and J by 6 bases, leaving 15 bases between them. This CDR3 has 15 residues. Germline-derived CDR1 and CDR2 are SEHNR and FQNEAQ (reference sequence). In DNA form, the CDR3 reads TGTGCCAGCAGCTTCGGCGGGGACAGAACCAATGAGCAGTTCTTC. This gives the protein CASSFGGDRTNEQFF.

This clonotype was counted between two and nine times. The chain couples TRBV6-5 to TRBJ2-7; tentative D call: TRBD1 (5 bases). The CDR3 contains 14 residues. The V end lost 4 bases, the J end lost 1 base, and 11 bases lay between the germline ends. Germline V gene sequence: CDR1 MNHEY, CDR2 SVGAGI. The CDR3 sequence is CASSSPDTSYEQYF. CDR3 coding DNA: TGTGCCAGCAGTTCCCCGGACACATCCTACGAGCAGTACTTC.

This clonotype was observed a handful of times. The CDR3 DNA sequence: TGCAGTGCTAGAACACTGGGACTAGCGGGAGAATCGTCCCACGAGCAGTACTTC. Translated: CSARTLGLAGESSHEQYF. The V gene is TRBV20-1, the J gene TRBJ2-7; 14 bases agree with TRBD2. This CDR3 has 18 residues. Unmatched junction bases numbered 14, after V lost 2 bases and J lost 5 bases. From germline, CDR1 is DFQATT and CDR2 SNEGSKA (reference sequence).

This sequence joins TRBV27 and TRBJ1-1; 9 nucleotides align to TRBD1. The CDR3 is made up of 17 amino acids. Per germline, CDR1 MNHEY and CDR2 SMNVEV (reference sequence). V lost 1 base and J lost 5; bases outside the gene matches: 11. CDR3 residues: CASSLLKMGQGITEAFF. The CDR3 DNA reads TGTGCCAGCAGTTTATTAAAGATGGGACAGGGAATTACTGAAGCTTTCTTT.

The chain is built from TRBV2 and TRBJ2-5, with a weak D call TRBD1 (5 bases). Germline-derived CDR1 and CDR2 are SNHLY and FYNNEI. The CDR3 contains 16 residues. The ends were cut back, 1 base at V and 1 base at J, with 13 bases in the middle. The CDR3 DNA reads TGTGCCAGCAGTGAAGGAAGGGGATTGCGCCAAGAGACCCAGTACTTC. It translates to CASSEGRGLRQETQYF.

This clonotype appeared a few times. The rearrangement links TRBV20-1 to TRBJ2-5; 7 nucleotides line up with TRBD2. V lost 6 bases, J lost 2 bases, and 12 bases stayed unmatched. The CDR3 sequence is 15 residues long. Germline V gene data show CDR1 as DFQATT and CDR2 as SNEGSKA (reference sequence). The DNA of the CDR3 is TGCAGTGCGGGGGAGACTAGCTGGTTTCAAGAGACCCAGTACTTC. Encoded protein: CSAGETSWFQETQYF.